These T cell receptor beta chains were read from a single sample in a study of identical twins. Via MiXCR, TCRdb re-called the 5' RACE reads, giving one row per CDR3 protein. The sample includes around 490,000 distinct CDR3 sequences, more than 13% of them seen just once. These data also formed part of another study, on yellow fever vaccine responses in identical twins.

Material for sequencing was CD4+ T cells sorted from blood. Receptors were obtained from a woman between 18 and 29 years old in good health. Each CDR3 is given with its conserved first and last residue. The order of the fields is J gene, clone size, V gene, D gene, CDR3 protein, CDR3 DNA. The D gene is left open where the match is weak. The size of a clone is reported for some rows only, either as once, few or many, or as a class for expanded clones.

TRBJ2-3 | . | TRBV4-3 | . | CASSQDRVSTDTQYF | TGCGCCAGCAGCCAAGACAGGGTCAGCACAGATACGCAGTATTTT
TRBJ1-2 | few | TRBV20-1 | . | CSARDLRGGNYGYTF | TGCAGTGCTAGAGATCTGCGTGGGGGGAACTATGGCTACACCTTC
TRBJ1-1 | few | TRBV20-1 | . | CSAPPRGIMNTEAFF | TGCAGTGCCCCCCCCCGGGGGATCATGAACACTGAAGCTTTCTTT
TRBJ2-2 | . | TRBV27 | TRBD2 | CASSPRTSGSSNTGELFF | TGTGCCAGCAGTCCGCGAACTAGCGGGAGCTCAAACACCGGGGAGCTGTTTTTT
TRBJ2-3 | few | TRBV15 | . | CATSRDKGVLDTQYF | TGTGCCACCAGCAGAGATAAGGGGGTTTTAGATACGCAGTATTTT
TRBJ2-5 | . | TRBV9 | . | CASSVAWARETQYF | TGTGCCAGCAGCGTAGCTTGGGCGAGAGAGACCCAGTACTTC
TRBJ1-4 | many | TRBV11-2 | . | CASSLGGTNEKLFF | TGTGCCAGCAGCCTTGGGGGTACTAATGAAAAACTGTTTTTT
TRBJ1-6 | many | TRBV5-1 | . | CASSLGQGKEYNSPLHF | TGCGCCAGCAGCTTGGGTCAGGGGAAGGAATATAATTCACCCCTCCACTTT
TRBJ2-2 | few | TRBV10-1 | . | CASSGPGENTGELFF | TGCGCCAGCAGTGGGCCGGGAGAGAACACCGGGGAGCTGTTTTTT
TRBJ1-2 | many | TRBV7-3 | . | CASSMDNYGYTF | TGTGCCAGCAGCATGGACAACTATGGCTACACCTTC
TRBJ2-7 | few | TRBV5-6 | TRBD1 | CASSLSPRDRATSYEQYF | TGTGCCAGCAGTCTTTCACCCCGGGACAGGGCTACTAGCTACGAGCAGTACTTC
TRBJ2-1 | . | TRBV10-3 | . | CAISAPESNNEQFF | TGTGCCATCAGTGCACCGGAAAGCAACAATGAGCAGTTCTTC
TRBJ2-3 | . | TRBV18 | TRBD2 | CASSPVAGGYTDTQYF | TGTGCCAGCTCACCGGTAGCGGGAGGCTACACAGATACGCAGTATTTT
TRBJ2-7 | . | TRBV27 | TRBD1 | CASSRKTGGDEQYF | TGTGCCAGCAGCCGAAAGACAGGGGGAGACGAGCAGTACTTC
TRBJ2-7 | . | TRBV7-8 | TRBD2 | CASSGPGGAFYEQYF | TGTGCCAGCAGCGGACCCGGGGGGGCCTTCTACGAGCAGTACTTC
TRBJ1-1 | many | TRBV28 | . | CASSLSTEGSSNTEAFF | TGTGCCAGCAGTTTATCTACAGAGGGGAGCTCGAACACTGAAGCTTTCTTT
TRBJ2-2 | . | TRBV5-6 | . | CASSPISTGELFF | TGTGCCAGCAGCCCCATCAGCACCGGGGAGCTGTTTTTT
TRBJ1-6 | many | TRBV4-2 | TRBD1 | CASVRDRDNSPLHF | TGTGCCAGCGTCCGGGACAGGGATAATTCACCCCTCCACTTT
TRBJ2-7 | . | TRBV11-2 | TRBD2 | CASSLERASGRRGYEQYF | TGTGCCAGCAGCTTAGAGAGAGCTAGCGGGAGGCGGGGCTACGAGCAGTACTTC
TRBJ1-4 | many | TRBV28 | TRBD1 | CASSLSASGGEKLFF | TGTGCCAGCAGTTTATCGGCCTCAGGGGGTGAAAAACTGTTTTTT
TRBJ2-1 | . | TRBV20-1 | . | CSARRDLGGYEQFF | TGCAGTGCTCGCCGGGACTTAGGAGGATATGAGCAGTTCTTC
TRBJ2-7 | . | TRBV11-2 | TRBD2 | CASSLSLGRRDYSYEQYF | TGTGCCAGCAGCTTAAGTCTCGGCCGACGGGACTACTCCTACGAGCAGTACTTC
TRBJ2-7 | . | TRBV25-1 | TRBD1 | CASALGGQGAEQYF | TGTGCCAGCGCCCTTGGGGGACAGGGTGCCGAGCAGTACTTC
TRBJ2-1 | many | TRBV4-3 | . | CASSQDPGTSSYNEQFF | TGCGCCAGCAGCCAAGATCCCGGGACGAGCTCCTACAATGAGCAGTTCTTC
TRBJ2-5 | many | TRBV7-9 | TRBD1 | CASSRGQGETQYF | TGTGCCAGCAGCCGCGGACAGGGGGAGACCCAGTACTTC
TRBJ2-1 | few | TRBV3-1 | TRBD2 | CASSSAGGRYNEQFF | TGTGCCAGCAGCTCAGCGGGGGGGCGATACAATGAGCAGTTCTTC
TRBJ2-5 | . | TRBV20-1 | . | CSASNTQETQYF | TGCAGTGCTAGTAACACCCAAGAGACCCAGTACTTC
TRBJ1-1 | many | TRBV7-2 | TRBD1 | CASSLVGTGMNTEAFF | TGTGCCAGCAGCTTAGTAGGGACAGGGATGAACACTGAAGCTTTCTTT
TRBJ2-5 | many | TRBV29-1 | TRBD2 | CSVDASGMETQYF | TGCAGCGTTGACGCTAGCGGGATGGAGACCCAGTACTTC
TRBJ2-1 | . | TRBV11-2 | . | CASSPGRSYNEQFF | TGTGCCAGCAGCCCCGGTCGCTCCTACAATGAGCAGTTCTTC
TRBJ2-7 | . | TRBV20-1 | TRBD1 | CSARDLDRVTYEQYF | TGCAGTGCTAGAGATCTGGACAGGGTGACCTACGAGCAGTACTTC
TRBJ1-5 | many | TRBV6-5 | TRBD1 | CASRSSGTGLNQPQHF | TGTGCCAGCAGGTCCTCCGGGACAGGGCTCAATCAGCCCCAGCATTTT
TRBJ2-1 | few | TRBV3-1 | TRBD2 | CASSQGTRNEQFF | TGTGCCAGCAGCCAAGGGACTAGAAATGAGCAGTTCTTC
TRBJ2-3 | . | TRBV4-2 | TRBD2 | CASSQERSGGRTDTQYF | TGTGCCAGCAGCCAAGAGCGAAGCGGGGGCCGCACAGATACGCAGTATTTT
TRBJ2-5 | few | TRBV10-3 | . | CATRGEEREQETQYF | TGTGCCACCAGGGGGGAGGAGCGGGAGCAAGAGACCCAGTACTTC
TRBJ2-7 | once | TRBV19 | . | CASSIVKGVGEQYF | TGTGCCAGTAGTATTGTAAAAGGGGTCGGCGAGCAGTACTTC
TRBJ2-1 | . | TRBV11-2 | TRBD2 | CASSLLTSGGYNEQFF | TGTGCCAGCAGCCTCCTTACTAGCGGGGGCTACAATGAGCAGTTCTTC
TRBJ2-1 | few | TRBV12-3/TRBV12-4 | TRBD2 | CASSLIGGGAKEQFF | TGTGCCAGCAGTTTAATTGGCGGGGGGGCCAAGGAGCAGTTCTTC
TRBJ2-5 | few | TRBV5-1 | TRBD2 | CASIAGTSGQETQYF | TGCGCCAGCATCGCCGGGACTAGCGGACAAGAGACCCAGTACTTC
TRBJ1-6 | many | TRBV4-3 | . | CASSQDYYGNSPLHF | TGCGCCAGCAGCCAAGATTATTATGGAAATTCACCCCTCCACTTT
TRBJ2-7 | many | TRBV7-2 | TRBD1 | CASSSPGQGSPYEQYF | TGTGCCAGCAGCTCCCCGGGACAGGGTTCCCCCTACGAGCAGTACTTC
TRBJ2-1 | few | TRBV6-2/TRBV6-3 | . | CASSHSPPINEQFF | TGTGCCAGCAGTCATAGCCCTCCTATAAATGAGCAGTTCTTC
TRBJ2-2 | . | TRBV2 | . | CASSGGTTVGGELFF | TGTGCCAGCAGTGGTGGGACCACCGTGGGCGGGGAGCTGTTTTTT